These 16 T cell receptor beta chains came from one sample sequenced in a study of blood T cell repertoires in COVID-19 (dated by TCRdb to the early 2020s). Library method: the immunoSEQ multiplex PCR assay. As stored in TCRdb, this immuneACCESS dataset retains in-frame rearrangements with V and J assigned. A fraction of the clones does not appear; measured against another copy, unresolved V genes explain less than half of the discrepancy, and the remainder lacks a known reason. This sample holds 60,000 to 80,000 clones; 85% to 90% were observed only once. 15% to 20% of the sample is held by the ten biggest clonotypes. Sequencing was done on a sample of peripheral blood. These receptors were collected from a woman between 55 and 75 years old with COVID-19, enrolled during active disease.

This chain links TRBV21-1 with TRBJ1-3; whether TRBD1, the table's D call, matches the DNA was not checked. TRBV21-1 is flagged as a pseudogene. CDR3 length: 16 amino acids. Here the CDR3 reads CASSKVEGASGNTIYF. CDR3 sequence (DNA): TGTGCCAGCAGCAAAGTTGAGGGGGCCTCTGGAAACACCATATATTTT.

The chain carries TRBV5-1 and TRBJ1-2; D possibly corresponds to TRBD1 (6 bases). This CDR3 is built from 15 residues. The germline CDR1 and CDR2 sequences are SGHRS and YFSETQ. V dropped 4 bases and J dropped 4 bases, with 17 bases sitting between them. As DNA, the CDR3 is TGCGCCAGCAGCCCCGGGGGGGGCGAAACCTATGGCTACACCTTC. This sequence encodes CASSPGGGETYGYTF.

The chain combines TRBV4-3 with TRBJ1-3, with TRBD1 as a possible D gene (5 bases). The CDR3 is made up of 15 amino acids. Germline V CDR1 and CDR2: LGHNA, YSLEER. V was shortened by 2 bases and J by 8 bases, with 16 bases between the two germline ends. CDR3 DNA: TGCGCCAGCAGCCAACTTCCCCGGGGGGACCACACCATATATTTT. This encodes CASSQLPRGDHTIYF.

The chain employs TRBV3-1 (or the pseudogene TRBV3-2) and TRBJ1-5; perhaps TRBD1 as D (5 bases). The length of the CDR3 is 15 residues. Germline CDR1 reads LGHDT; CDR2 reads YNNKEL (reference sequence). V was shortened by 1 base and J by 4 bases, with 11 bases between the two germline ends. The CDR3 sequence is CASSQAGGFNQPQHF. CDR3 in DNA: TGTGCCAGCAGCCAAGCCGGGGGATTTAATCAGCCCCAGCATTTT.

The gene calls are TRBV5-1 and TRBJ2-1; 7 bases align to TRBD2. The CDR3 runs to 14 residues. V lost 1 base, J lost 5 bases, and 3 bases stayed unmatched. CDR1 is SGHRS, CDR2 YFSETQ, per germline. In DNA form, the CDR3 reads TGCGCCAGCAGCTTGTCTAGCGGTCACAATGAGCAGTTCTTC. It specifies CASSLSSGHNEQFF.

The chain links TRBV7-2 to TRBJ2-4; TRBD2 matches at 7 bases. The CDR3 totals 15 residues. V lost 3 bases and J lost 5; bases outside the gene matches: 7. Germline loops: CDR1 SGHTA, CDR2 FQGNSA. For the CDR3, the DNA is TGTGCCAGCAGCTTGATAGCGGGTGGAGAAAACATTCAGTACTTC. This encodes CASSLIAGGENIQYF.

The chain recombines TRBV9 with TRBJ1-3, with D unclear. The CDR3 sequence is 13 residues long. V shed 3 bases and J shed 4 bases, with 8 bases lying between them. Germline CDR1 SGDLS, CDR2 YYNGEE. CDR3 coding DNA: TGTGCCAGCAGCGGAACTGCGGGAAACACCATATATTTT. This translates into CASSGTAGNTIYF.

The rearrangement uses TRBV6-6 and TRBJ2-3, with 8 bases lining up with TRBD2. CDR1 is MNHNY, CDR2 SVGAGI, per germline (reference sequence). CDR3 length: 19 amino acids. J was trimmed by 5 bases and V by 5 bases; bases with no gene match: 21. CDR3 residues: CASSRGRTISGSLGDTQYF. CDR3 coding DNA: TGTGCCAGCAGTCGAGGAAGAACCATAAGCGGGAGCCTCGGAGATACGCAGTATTTT.

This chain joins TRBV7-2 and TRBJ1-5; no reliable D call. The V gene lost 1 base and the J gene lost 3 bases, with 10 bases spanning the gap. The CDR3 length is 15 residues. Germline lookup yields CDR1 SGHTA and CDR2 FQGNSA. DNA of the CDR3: TGTGCCAGCAGCTTAGTACTGAGCCTCAATCAGCCCCAGCATTTT. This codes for CASSLVLSLNQPQHF. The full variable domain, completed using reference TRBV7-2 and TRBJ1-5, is GAGVSQSPSNKVTEKGKDVELRCDPISGHTALYWYRQSLGQGLEFLIYFQGNSAPDKSGLPSDRFSAERTGGSVSTLTIQRTQQEDSAVYLCASSLVLSLNQPQHFGDGTRLSIL.

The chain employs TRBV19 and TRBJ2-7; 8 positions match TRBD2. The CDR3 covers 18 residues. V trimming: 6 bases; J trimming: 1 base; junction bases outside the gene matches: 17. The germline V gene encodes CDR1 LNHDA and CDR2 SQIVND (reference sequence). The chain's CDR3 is CASSLRITQRERSYEQYF. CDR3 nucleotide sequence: TGTGCCAGTAGCCTCAGGATCACCCAGCGGGAGAGGTCCTACGAGCAGTACTTC.

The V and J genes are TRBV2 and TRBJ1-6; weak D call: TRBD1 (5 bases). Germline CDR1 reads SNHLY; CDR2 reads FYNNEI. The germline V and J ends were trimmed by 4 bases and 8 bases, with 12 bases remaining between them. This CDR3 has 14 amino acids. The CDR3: CASSVREGDSPLHF. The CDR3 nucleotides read TGTGCCAGCAGTGTCAGGGAGGGAGATTCACCCCTCCACTTT.

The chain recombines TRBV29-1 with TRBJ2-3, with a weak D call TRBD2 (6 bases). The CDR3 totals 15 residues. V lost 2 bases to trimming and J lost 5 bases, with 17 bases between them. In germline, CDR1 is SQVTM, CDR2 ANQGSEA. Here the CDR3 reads CSVEFADRERDTQYF. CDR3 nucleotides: TGCAGCGTTGAATTTGCCGACCGGGAGCGAGATACGCAGTATTTT.

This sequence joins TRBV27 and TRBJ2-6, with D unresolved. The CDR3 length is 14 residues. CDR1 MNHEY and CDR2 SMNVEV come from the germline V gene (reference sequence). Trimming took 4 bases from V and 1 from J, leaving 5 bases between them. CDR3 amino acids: CASSSLSGANVLTF. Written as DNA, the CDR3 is TGTGCCAGCAGTTCCCTTTCTGGGGCCAACGTCCTGACTTTC.

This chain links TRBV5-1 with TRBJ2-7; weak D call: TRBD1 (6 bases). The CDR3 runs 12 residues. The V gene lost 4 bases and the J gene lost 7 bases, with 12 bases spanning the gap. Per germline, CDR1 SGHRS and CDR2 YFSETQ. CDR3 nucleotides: TGCGCCAGCAGCCCAGGACAGATAGAGCAGTACTTC. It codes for CASSPGQIEQYF.

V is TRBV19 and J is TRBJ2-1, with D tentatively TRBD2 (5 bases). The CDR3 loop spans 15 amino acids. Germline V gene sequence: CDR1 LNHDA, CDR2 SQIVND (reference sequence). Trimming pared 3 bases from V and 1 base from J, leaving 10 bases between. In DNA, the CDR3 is TGTGCCAGTAGTATTAGCTGGAGGTCCTACAATGAGCAGTTCTTC. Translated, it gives CASSISWRSYNEQFF.

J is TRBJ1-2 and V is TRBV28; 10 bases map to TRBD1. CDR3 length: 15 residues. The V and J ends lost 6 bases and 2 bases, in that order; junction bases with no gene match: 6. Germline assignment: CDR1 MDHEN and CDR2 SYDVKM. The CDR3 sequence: CASRRGTGVNYGYTF. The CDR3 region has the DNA TGTGCCAGCAGAAGGGGGACAGGGGTGAACTATGGCTACACCTTC.